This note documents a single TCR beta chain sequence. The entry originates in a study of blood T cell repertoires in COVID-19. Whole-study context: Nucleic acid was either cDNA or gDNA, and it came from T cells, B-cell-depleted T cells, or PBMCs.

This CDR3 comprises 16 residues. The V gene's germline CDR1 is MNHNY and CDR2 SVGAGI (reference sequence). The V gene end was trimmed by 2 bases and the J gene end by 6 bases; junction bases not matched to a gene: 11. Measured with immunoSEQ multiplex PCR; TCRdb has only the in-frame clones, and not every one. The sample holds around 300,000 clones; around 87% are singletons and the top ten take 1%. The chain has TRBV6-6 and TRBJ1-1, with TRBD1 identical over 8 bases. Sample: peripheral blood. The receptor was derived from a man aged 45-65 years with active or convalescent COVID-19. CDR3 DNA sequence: TGTGCCAGCAGTTACCCCCCTAGGACAGGGTTAGCTGAAGCTTTCTTT. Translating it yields CASSYPPRTGLAEAFF.